This TCR beta chain came from a study of cytomegalovirus exposure and HLA in healthy donors. These donors, healthy bone marrow donors, were studied. The PCR was carried out with 60 Vbeta primers and 13 Jbeta primers. Data came from immunoSEQ multiplex PCR; TCRdb stores just in-frame clones and leaves some out. The sample carries around 110,000 clones, approximately 72% recorded once. Findings and caveats of the study: Later analysis identified a missense DCLRE1C variant that was linked to TCR beta V- and J-gene trimming. Researchers reported that three CMV-associated chains were confirmed in vitro as CMV antigen-specific.

Concerning this clone: The antigen remains undetermined.

Germline CDR1 is SQVTM and CDR2 is ANQGSEA. This CDR3 has 12 residues. V was pared by 4 bases and J by 6 bases, with 10 bases between. The TCR was taken from a man aged 18 to 30 in good health and CMV-seronegative. Sequenced input: PBMCs. This rearrangement joins TRBV29-1 to TRBJ2-1; TRBD2 might be the D (6 bases). The chain's CDR3 is CSVVGGSNEQFF. The DNA of the CDR3 is TGCAGCGTTGTGGGGGGAAGCAATGAGCAGTTCTTC.